This T cell receptor (beta chain) was observed in a study of CXCR3-negative and CXCR3-positive naive CD8 T cells (dated by TCRdb to 2018 to 2020). For the study in its entirety: In total, some 150 million TRB reads were obtained, corresponding to roughly 1.5 +/- 0.3 million reads per library. Diversity and physicochemical repertoire analyses covered about a dozen donors pooled from two independent experiments. For the TRBV-TRBJ cluster analysis, the naive subsets came from roughly 5 donors, while the memory cells came from 3 donors.

Sequencing instrument: NextSeq 550. The Human TCR Profiling Kit (MiLaboratory) was used to prepare UMI-labeled 5' RACE TRB cDNA libraries. cDNA synthesis used the entire amount of extracted RNA, and PCR amplification then used the entire amount of cDNA produced. Libraries were prepared in parallel with an identical number of PCR cycles. Turning to the authors' computational methods: With a minimum of two reads required per UMI, MIGEC and MiXCR pulled out about 54,000 +/- 9,700 unique UMI-labeled TRB cDNA molecules from each library. On average, each library contained about 40,000 +/- 10,000 functional in-frame TRB CDR3 nucleotide clonotypes without stop codons. After each sample was downsampled to 5000 UMI-labeled TRB molecules, VDJtools was used to calculate diversity metrics such as normalized Shannon-Wiener and Chao1. VDJtools computed clonotype-size-weighted physicochemical properties of the central five CDR3 residues: interaction energy, strength, volume and Kidera factor 4. TCRdb reanalyzed the reads, keeping one entry per CDR3 protein sequence and omitting DNA. V and J calls and clone size were set by TCRdb, not the authors. This sample's table contains 35,000 to 50,000 distinct CDR3 sequences. The ten most abundant clones make up approximately 11% of the sample.

Each CD8+ T cell subset was flow-sorted in triplicate, with 250,000 to 350,000 cells per subset placed directly into RLT lysis buffer. Using standard density gradient centrifugation, peripheral blood mononuclear cells were isolated from buffy coats. An RNeasy Mini Kit was used to extract total RNA from the sorted cells. The CDR1 and CDR2 encoded by the germline V gene are MRHNA and SNTAGT. CDR3 length: 15 amino acids, cysteine to phenylalanine. No nucleotide data were recorded. Summary of the overall study and its limitations: TRBV-TRBJ usage was similar between naive CXCR3-negative and CXCR3-positive cells from the same donor, while memory cells showed distinct patterns. Repertoire diversity was comparably high in both naive subsets but much lower in memory CD8+ T cells. Freshly isolated PBMCs were used for most assays because CXCR3 expression partially decreased after cryopreservation. Because surface CD5, which is linked to self-reactivity in mice, was comparable between the naive subsets, TCR interaction strength was also inferred from TRB CDR3 physicochemical properties.

Notes on this clonotype: Its antigen is not yet known.

This receptor chain uses TRBV6-4 and TRBJ2-1; the D call from TCRdb, TRBD1, cannot be confirmed without DNA. Source material: memory CD8+ T cells from blood. The meaning of the sample's cell subset or site label: conventional CD8+ memory T cells (TMEM), sorted as controls. The TCR originated in a human donor in good health. Some clones in this sample may be carry-over from other donors' samples. The CDR3 region reads CASSRGTGGGNEQFF.